The entry below gives a single T cell receptor (beta chain) sequence along with its context. Its target is unknown. The J segment lost 6 bases and the V segment lost 6 bases, leaving 12 bases of the junction unmatched. This CDR3 contains 15 residues. Germline loops: CDR1 SGHAT, CDR2 FQNNGV. This entry comes from a study of T cell responses to AZD1222 COVID-19 vaccine. Across the whole study: Some second doses came at about 4 weeks and others at about 12 weeks; these were pooled.

Whole-study findings and limits: Breadth and depth of Spike-specific TCRs rose after two AZD1222 doses. Only after the peak T cell response were repertoires sampled.

The protocol was immunoSEQ multiplex PCR, while the TCRdb copy is restricted to in-frame clones and leaves out a portion. The sample shows more than 150,000 clones, approximately 90% of them seen only once. The chain is built from TRBV11-2 and TRBJ1-2; 8 bases match TRBD1. This sample comprised peripheral blood, obtained on day 0 of AZD1222 vaccination. This clonotype was sampled from an adult in good health. In nucleotides, the CDR3 is TGTGCCAGCAGGTCCTTAGATAGGACAGGGAATGGCTACACCTTC. Translating it yields CASRSLDRTGNGYTF. Using reference TRBV11-2 and TRBJ1-2 for the parts outside the CDR3, the full variable domain is EAGVAQSPRYKIIEKRQSVAFWCNPISGHATLYWYQQILGQGPKLLIQFQNNGVVDDSQLPKDRFSAERLKGVDSTLKIQPAKLEDSAVYLCASRSLDRTGNGYTFGSGTRLTVV.